This is a list of T cell receptor beta chains from one sample in a study of blood T cell repertoires in COVID-19. The assay was immunoSEQ multiplex PCR, and TCRdb's table has in-frame clones only and misses some. The repertoire holds 150,000 to 200,000 clones, with 85% to 90% as singletons. Sequencing was performed on peripheral blood. The receptors here all came from a man aged 40-49 years with active or convalescent COVID-19. CDR3s include the opening cysteine and the closing phenylalanine or tryptophan. The order of the fields is J gene, CDR3 length, D gene, V gene, clone size, CDR3 protein, CDR3 DNA. The D gene is left open where the match is weak. Clone size, where shown, is once, few, many, or a class for clones that have expanded.

TRBJ1-6	16	NA	TRBV3-1/TRBV3-2	NA	CASSQVTEYYNSPLHF	TGTGCCAGCAGCCAAGTGACAGAATACTATAATTCACCCCTCCACTTT
TRBJ2-2	15	NA	TRBV9	NA	CASSVGPSNTGELFF	TGTGCCAGCAGCGTGGGCCCAAGTAACACCGGGGAGCTGTTTTTT
TRBJ2-5	16	NA	TRBV7-9	NA	CASSQRSTASQETQYF	TGTGCCAGCAGTCAGCGCTCGACAGCGAGCCAAGAGACCCAGTACTTC
TRBJ2-1	14	TRBD2	TRBV6-2/TRBV6-3	NA	CASSLLAGKNEQFF	TGTGCCAGCAGTCTACTAGCGGGGAAGAATGAGCAGTTCTTC
TRBJ1-5	14	NA	TRBV2	once	CASTWGVGDQPQHF	TGTGCCAGCACCTGGGGGGTGGGGGATCAGCCCCAGCATTTT
TRBJ1-2	14	NA	TRBV6-5	few	CASRDDRPNYGYTF	TGTGCCAGCAGGGACGACAGGCCAAACTATGGCTACACCTTC
TRBJ2-3	16	NA	TRBV18	NA	CASSPVGRGATDTQYF	TGTGCCAGCTCACCGGTTGGCAGGGGGGCGACAGATACGCAGTATTTT
TRBJ1-2	12	NA	TRBV12-3/TRBV12-4	NA	CASRWGRDGYTF	TGTGCCAGCAGGTGGGGGAGGGACGGCTACACCTTC
TRBJ2-3	15	NA	TRBV2	NA	CASREAPHSTDTQYF	TGTGCCAGCAGGGAGGCCCCCCACAGCACAGATACGCAGTATTTT
TRBJ2-1	16	NA	TRBV7-2	NA	CASSSLGGGTDNEQFF	TGTGCCAGCAGCTCTCTAGGGGGGGGAACAGACAATGAGCAGTTCTTC
TRBJ1-2	17	NA	TRBV4-2	NA	CASSQDRLRAVDYGYTF	TGTGCCAGCAGCCAAGATAGGTTGAGGGCAGTTGACTATGGCTACACCTTC
TRBJ1-6	15	NA	TRBV6-2/TRBV6-3	NA	CASSYSRGINSPLHF	TGTGCCAGCAGTTACTCGAGAGGGATTAATTCACCCCTCCACTTT
TRBJ1-6	20	TRBD1	TRBV10-3	NA	CAISESMGQGPSSYNSPLHF	TGTGCCATCAGTGAGTCGATGGGACAGGGCCCAAGCTCCTATAATTCACCCCTCCACTTT
TRBJ2-7	12	NA	TRBV28	NA	CASSFPGSEQYF	TGTGCCAGCAGTTTTCCCGGTTCCGAGCAGTACTTC
TRBJ1-1	15	TRBD1	TRBV5-1	NA	CASSPRTDRVTEAFF	TGCGCCAGCAGCCCAAGAACTGACAGGGTAACTGAAGCTTTCTTT
TRBJ2-6	14	NA	TRBV24-1	NA	CATSGSTGANVLTF	TGTGCCACCAGTGGATCAACAGGAGCCAACGTCCTGACTTTC
TRBJ1-3	15	TRBD1	TRBV7-3	NA	CASSIGTGFGNTIYF	TGTGCCAGCAGCATCGGGACAGGGTTTGGAAACACCATATATTTT
TRBJ1-2	12	TRBD1	TRBV7-2	NA	CASSGTGDGYTF	TGTGCCAGCAGCGGGACAGGGGACGGCTACACCTTC
TRBJ2-7	14	NA	TRBV28	NA	CASSSHRSSYEQYF	TGTGCCAGCAGTTCTCACAGGAGCTCCTACGAGCAGTACTTC
TRBJ2-5	17	TRBD2	TRBV19	NA	CASSARTSGGTQETQYF	TGTGCCAGTAGTGCCCGGACTAGCGGGGGGACTCAAGAGACCCAGTACTTC
TRBJ1-4	13	NA	TRBV30	NA	CAWSGGYDEKLFF	TGTGCCTGGAGTGGGGGCTATGATGAAAAACTGTTTTTT
TRBJ1-2	13	TRBD1	TRBV5-1	once	CASSPGTEYGYTF	TGCGCCAGCAGCCCCGGGACAGAATATGGCTACACCTTC
TRBJ2-3	11	NA	TRBV6-6	NA	CASSNTDTQYF	TGTGCCAGCAGCAACACAGATACGCAGTATTTT
TRBJ1-4	14	NA	TRBV19	NA	CASRSTYEAEKLFF	TGTGCCAGTAGGTCCACTTATGAGGCTGAAAAACTGTTTTTT
TRBJ2-3	18	TRBD1	TRBV6-1	once	CASSEAQGTGGWTDTQYF	TGTGCCAGCAGTGAAGCTCAAGGGACAGGGGGATGGACAGATACGCAGTATTTT
TRBJ1-1	13	TRBD1	TRBV24-1	once	CATSDIDRDEAFF	TGTGCCACCAGTGACATCGACAGGGATGAAGCTTTCTTT
TRBJ1-5	13	NA	TRBV2	NA	CASRDNSNQPQHF	TGTGCCAGCCGAGATAATAGCAATCAGCCCCAGCATTTT
TRBJ1-1	14	NA	TRBV13	NA	CASSLGQKNTEAFF	TGTGCCAGCAGCTTAGGACAGAAGAACACTGAAGCTTTCTTT
TRBJ2-2	15	NA	TRBV5-1	NA	CASSPRTRNTGELFF	TGCGCCAGCAGCCCCCGGACTCGGAACACCGGGGAGCTGTTTTTT
TRBJ2-7	12	NA	TRBV10-3	NA	CAACDDSYEQYF	TGTGCCGCGTGCGATGACAGCTACGAGCAGTACTTC
TRBJ1-6	16	NA	TRBV4-1	NA	CASSQDESSYNSPLHF	TGCGCCAGCAGCCAAGATGAGAGCTCCTATAATTCACCCCTCCACTTT
TRBJ2-7	14	TRBD1	TRBV2	NA	CASSEGTGVWEQYF	TGTGCCAGCAGTGAAGGGACAGGGGTATGGGAGCAGTACTTC
TRBJ2-1	15	TRBD2	TRBV9	NA	CASSLTGTSGPEQFF	TGTGCCAGCAGCTTAACCGGGACTAGCGGGCCTGAGCAGTTCTTC
TRBJ2-1	13	TRBD1	TRBV10-2	NA	CASSGTGYNEQFF	TGCGCCAGCAGTGGGACAGGATACAATGAGCAGTTCTTC
TRBJ1-6	16	NA	TRBV28	NA	CASSPLRVSYNSPLHF	TGTGCCAGCAGTCCCCTCAGGGTTTCCTATAATTCACCCCTCCACTTT
TRBJ1-3	17	TRBD1	TRBV18	NA	CASSSGQGAPPGNTIYF	TGTGCCAGCTCATCAGGACAGGGGGCACCCCCTGGAAACACCATATATTTT
TRBJ2-1	14	NA	TRBV7-2	NA	CASSPGLAYNEQFF	TGTGCCAGCAGCCCGGGACTTGCCTACAATGAGCAGTTCTTC
TRBJ1-4	15	NA	TRBV7-2	NA	CASSSDGGKGEKLFF	TGTGCCAGCAGCTCCGACGGGGGGAAGGGTGAAAAACTGTTTTTT
TRBJ2-7	16	TRBD1	TRBV6-1	once	CASSEWGQTSSYEQYF	TGTGCCAGCAGTGAATGGGGACAGACGAGCTCCTACGAGCAGTACTTC
TRBJ2-1	15	TRBD2	TRBV7-3	NA	CASRPSSGGAFEQFF	TGTGCCAGCAGACCCTCTAGCGGGGGGGCGTTTGAGCAGTTCTTC
TRBJ2-5	14	NA	TRBV13	NA	CASSLRGGEETQYF	TGTGCCAGCAGCTTAAGAGGGGGAGAGGAGACCCAGTACTTC
TRBJ2-7	16	TRBD2	TRBV25-1	NA	CASSEEGSVGGYEQYF	TGTGCCAGCAGTGAAGAGGGGTCTGTGGGAGGGTACGAGCAGTACTTC
TRBJ2-5	16	TRBD1	TRBV19	NA	CASSRRQGALQETQYF	TGTGCCAGTAGTAGGCGACAGGGGGCGCTCCAAGAGACCCAGTACTTC
TRBJ2-7	12	NA	TRBV7-2	NA	CASSLPGYEQYF	TGTGCCAGCAGCTTGCCGGGCTACGAGCAGTACTTC
TRBJ1-2	14	TRBD1	TRBV7-9	NA	CASSRQGGNYGYTF	TGTGCCAGCAGTCGACAGGGAGGTAACTATGGCTACACCTTC
TRBJ1-2	12	NA	TRBV28	once	CASTRGANGYTF	TGTGCCAGCACTCGGGGGGCAAATGGCTACACCTTC
TRBJ2-7	15	NA	TRBV11-2	NA	CASSWAMGRSYEQYF	TGTGCCAGCAGCTGGGCAATGGGCCGTTCCTACGAGCAGTACTTC
TRBJ2-6	16	TRBD1	TRBV19	NA	CATRTGSTGGANVLTF	TGTGCCACAAGGACAGGGTCGACGGGTGGGGCCAACGTCCTGACTTTC
TRBJ1-2	16	NA	TRBV14	NA	CASSRTRQPGFYGYTF	TGTGCCAGCAGCCGGACCCGACAGCCCGGGTTCTATGGCTACACCTTC
TRBJ1-2	15	NA	TRBV5-1	NA	CASSFDPGKAYGYTF	TGCGCCAGCAGCTTCGATCCAGGGAAGGCCTATGGCTACACCTTC
TRBJ1-2	17	NA	TRBV12-5	once	CASGLVAGLVGRDGYTF	TGTGCTAGTGGTTTGGTCGCCGGATTGGTGGGGAGGGATGGCTACACCTTC
TRBJ2-1	16	NA	TRBV5-8	once	CASSPETGRSYNEQFF	TGTGCCAGCAGCCCGGAAACAGGGAGATCCTACAATGAGCAGTTCTTC
TRBJ1-5	17	NA	TRBV27	few	CASSLSQGTYSNQPQHF	TGTGCCAGCAGTTTAAGCCAGGGAACTTATAGCAATCAGCCCCAGCATTTT
TRBJ2-7	11	NA	TRBV20-1	NA	CSAQLTYEQYF	TGCAGTGCCCAACTGACTTACGAGCAGTACTTC
TRBJ1-1	13	NA	TRBV30	NA	CAWKRAGHFEAFF	TGTGCCTGGAAGAGGGCAGGCCACTTTGAAGCTTTCTTT
TRBJ2-3	14	TRBD2	TRBV6-4	NA	CASSDRGGLDTQYF	TGTGCCAGCAGTGATCGGGGGGGCTTAGATACGCAGTATTTT
TRBJ1-6	14	NA	TRBV2	NA	CASSGAGENSPLHF	TGTGCCAGCAGTGGTGCAGGGGAGAATTCACCCCTCCACTTT
TRBJ1-2	13	NA	TRBV19	once	CASSIGRNYGYTF	TGTGCCAGTAGTATAGGGCGGAACTATGGCTACACCTTC
TRBJ1-4	15	NA	TRBV5-6	NA	CASSLGGRGHEKLFF	TGTGCCAGCAGCTTGGGTGGCAGGGGCCATGAAAAACTGTTTTTT
TRBJ2-6	21	TRBD2	TRBV4-3	NA	CASSPQTGLAGASSGANVLTF	TGCGCCAGCAGCCCTCAAACGGGACTAGCGGGGGCTAGCTCTGGGGCCAACGTCCTGACTTTC